In its sample, the clone carrying this TCR beta chain is medium-sized. Its specificity is unknown. The CDR3 covers 16 residues. Trimming took 7 bases from V and 6 from J; bases not matched to a gene: 11. Germline V CDR1 and CDR2: SNHLY, FYNNEI. The data originate from a study of T cells in Graves' hyperthyroidism and ophthalmopathy. Researchers amplified the TCR beta CDR3 regions from RNA transcripts. In the first-round RT-PCR of the TCR CDR3, the HTBI primer set was used. MiXCR, run by TCRdb on the multiplex PCR reads, gives a single entry per CDR3 protein. The table includes under 650,000 distinct CDR3 sequences, 16% detected once. Study-level results: Model predictions of ophthalmopathy came a median approximately 6.8 months before onset.

The TCR comes from a woman aged 25-40 years with Graves' hyperthyroidism. The genes are TRBV2 and TRBJ2-2; TRBD2 aligns across 10 bases. Sequenced: blood. In nucleotides, the CDR3 is TGTGCCAGCATGGGGGTAGCGGGAGGATCTGCCGGGGAGCTGTTTTTT. Its protein product is CASMGVAGGSAGELFF. Looking up the rest from reference TRBV2 and TRBJ2-2 gives the full variable domain: EPEVTQTPSHQVTQMGQEVILRCVPISNHLYFYWYRQILGQKVEFLVSFYNNEISEKSEIFDDQFSVERPDGSNFTLKIRSTKLEDSAMYFCASMGVAGGSAGELFFGEGSRLTVL.